The 25 T cell receptor beta chains reported below all come from one sample, sequenced in a study of high-grade serous ovarian cancer treatment subgroups. This table comes from immunoSEQ multiplex PCR, and its TCRdb copy is limited to in-frame clones, with some not included. The sample lists around 30,000 clones, about 81% seen once, with roughly 2.2% in the top ten. Tumor tissue was taken before any definitive surgery or chemotherapy was given. The sample comprised tumor tissue. Receptors were obtained from a human donor with high-grade serous ovarian cancer.

The sample holds a few counts of this clone. This chain links TRBV2 with TRBJ1-2; 7 bases align to TRBD1. The V gene's germline CDR1 is SNHLY and CDR2 FYNNEI. The CDR3 loop spans 13 amino acids. J was trimmed by 2 bases and V by 7 bases; bases with no gene match: 4. The CDR3, as DNA: TGTGCCAGCATGCGGGACAGCAACTATGGCTACACCTTC. It translates to CASMRDSNYGYTF.

The V call is TRBV5-4, the J call TRBJ1-1; 10 bases match TRBD1. V lost 5 bases, J lost 5 bases, and 9 bases stayed unmatched. The germline gives CDR1 SGHNT, CDR2 YYREEE (reference sequence). The CDR3 loop spans 15 amino acids. CDR3 region: CASSTGTGVVTEAFF. As DNA, the CDR3 is TGTGCCAGCAGTACCGGGACAGGGGTAGTGACTGAAGCTTTCTTT.

This clone was recorded once. This chain uses TRBV4-1 with TRBJ1-1; D is possibly TRBD1 (5 bases). CDR1 and CDR2 (germline): MGHRA, YSYEKL. The CDR3 sequence is 16 residues long. Trimming stripped 4 bases from V and 2 bases from J, with 17 bases between. The CDR3 nucleotides are TGCGCCAGCAGCCTTGCACCCGGGACGGATAACACTGAAGCTTTCTTT. Residues: CASSLAPGTDNTEAFF.

The chain recombines TRBV6-1 with TRBJ2-7; D unresolved. The ends were cut back, 5 bases at V and 3 bases at J, with 11 bases in the middle. The germline V gene has CDR1 MNHNS and CDR2 SASEGT. CDR3 size: 13 residues. CDR3 coding DNA: TGTGCCAGCAGTTCTCACGGCCTCTACGAGCAGTACTTC. Amino acid sequence: CASSSHGLYEQYF.

This chain joins TRBV7-6 and TRBJ1-1; D not resolved. The CDR3 contains 12 residues. Trimming shortened V by 5 bases and J by 2 bases, and 6 bases separated the two germline ends. CDR1 is SGHVS, CDR2 FNYEAQ, per germline. Here the CDR3 DNA reads TGTGCCAGCAGCCCTCTTAACACTGAAGCTTTCTTT. This codes for CASSPLNTEAFF.

This chain connects TRBV14 to TRBJ2-1; D is perhaps TRBD1 (6 bases). Trimming removed 4 bases from V and 5 bases from J, with 15 bases in between. There are 15 residues in the CDR3. The germline gives CDR1 SGHDN, CDR2 FVKESK. The CDR3 region has the DNA TGTGCCAGCAGCCCCGCCGGGACATACAACAATGAGCAGTTCTTC. It encodes CASSPAGTYNNEQFF.

Comments on this clone: Germline is not matched at one junction end, which may reflect a read error. The chain is built from TRBV7-7 and TRBJ2-5, with TRBD2 as a possible D gene (7 bases). Germline CDR1 and CDR2: SSHAT and FNYEAQ (reference sequence). The CDR3 is 15 amino acids. CDR3 DNA sequence: TGTGCTAGCAGCCCGGACCGGGGGGCAAGAGAGACCCAGTACTTC. Protein sequence: CASSPDRGARETQYF. Full variable domain (outside the CDR3, taken from reference TRBV7-7 and TRBJ2-5): GAGVSQSPRYKVTKRGQDVTLRCDPISSHATLYWYQQALGQGPEFLTYFNYEAQPDKSGLPSDRFSAERPEGSISTLTIQRTEQRDSAMYRCASSPDRGARETQYFGPGTRLLVL.

The V gene is TRBV6-5, the J gene TRBJ1-4; 7 bases line up with TRBD1. Germline-derived CDR1 and CDR2 are MNHEY and SVGAGI. With V trimmed by 0 bases and J by 10 bases, 5 bases remained unmatched. The length of the CDR3 is 14 residues. CDR3 sequence reads: CASSYSIPGGKLFF. The DNA for the CDR3 is TGTGCCAGCAGTTACTCGATCCCAGGGGGAAAACTGTTTTTT.

J is TRBJ2-2 and V is TRBV9, with D unresolved. Between the trimmed V and J ends, which lost 3 bases and 4 bases, there was a span of 4 bases. Germline values: CDR1 SGDLS, CDR2 YYNGEE. The CDR3 spans 12 residues. The CDR3 DNA reads TGTGCCAGCAGCGCGACCACCGGGGAGCTGTTTTTT. It translates to CASSATTGELFF.

The chain carries TRBV25-1 and TRBJ2-1, with D possibly being TRBD1 or TRBD2 (6 bases each). V gave up 3 bases and J gave up 10 bases, with 19 bases separating them. The CDR3 extends over 15 amino acids. Germline assignment: CDR1 MGHDK and CDR2 SYGVNS. The CDR3: CASSEYGGGTGEQFF. CDR3 DNA sequence: TGTGCCAGCAGTGAGTATGGGGGAGGCACAGGGGAGCAGTTCTTC.

The chain couples TRBV7-3 to TRBJ2-1, with D possibly matching TRBD2 (6 bases). Looked up from germline, CDR1 is SGHTA and CDR2 is FQGTGA. V dropped 2 bases and J dropped 6 bases, with 8 bases sitting between them. This CDR3 has 13 amino acids. The DNA of the CDR3 is TGTGCCAGCAGCTTACGGGGAGGCAATGAGCAGTTCTTC. This encodes CASSLRGGNEQFF. Full variable domain (rest looked up from reference TRBV7-3 and TRBJ2-1): GAGVSQTPSNKVTEKGKYVELRCDPISGHTALYWYRQSLGQGPEFLIYFQGTGAADDSGLPNDRFFAVRPEGSVSTLKIQRTERGDSAVYLCASSLRGGNEQFFGPGTRLTVL.

This rearrangement joins TRBV20-1 to TRBJ2-5; maybe TRBD1 (5 bases). Trimming removed 6 bases at V and 5 bases at J, with 10 bases between. The germline gives CDR1 DFQATT, CDR2 SNEGSKA (reference sequence). The CDR3 is made up of 11 amino acids. CDR3 protein: CSARRGETQYF. CDR3 nucleotides: TGCAGTGCCAGAAGGGGCGAGACCCAGTACTTC.

The chain combines TRBV10-3 with TRBJ1-2; a possible D gene is TRBD1 (5 bases). Germline V lookup: CDR1 ENHRY, CDR2 SYGVKD. The CDR3 totals 13 residues. The V and J ends lost 0 bases and 11 bases respectively, with 13 bases between them. CDR3 in amino acids: CAISESIGAFYTF. The CDR3 DNA reads as TGTGCCATCAGTGAGTCAATTGGGGCTTTTTACACCTTC.

The rearrangement links TRBV15 to TRBJ2-7; either TRBD1 or TRBD2 may fit D (6 bases each). V shed 1 base and J shed 1 base, with 14 bases lying between them. The CDR3 is made up of 16 amino acids. The germline V gene has CDR1 LNHNV and CDR2 YYDKDF (reference sequence). CDR3 sequence reads: CATSRVEGGKSYEQYF. Here the CDR3 DNA reads TGTGCCACCAGCAGAGTGGAGGGGGGAAAGTCCTACGAGCAGTACTTC.

V gene TRBV7-9 combines with J gene TRBJ2-5; D perhaps matches TRBD1 (5 bases). Germline lookup yields CDR1 SEHNR and CDR2 FQNEAQ (reference sequence). Trimming took off 7 bases at V and 4 bases at J, with 16 bases between the two ends. The CDR3 runs 14 residues. The CDR3 sequence is CASTAGGRGETQYF. The CDR3 DNA follows: TGTGCCAGCACCGCCGGTGGTAGGGGAGAGACCCAGTACTTC.

This rearrangement joins TRBV13 to TRBJ2-3; TRBD2 is a possible D gene (6 bases). Germline CDR1 and CDR2: PRHDT and FYEKMQ (reference sequence). Trimming removed 1 base from V and 9 bases from J, with 14 bases in between. The CDR3 is made up of 14 amino acids. The CDR3 bases are TGTGCCAGCAGCTTAGAGCAGGGCGGGGCGACGCAGTATTTT. Translated, it gives CASSLEQGGATQYF.

This chain connects TRBV2 to TRBJ2-3; 8 bases are a match to TRBD1. Germline trimming cut 2 bases from V and 4 bases from J; bases unmatched to any gene: 8. The CDR3 totals 16 residues. Germline V gene data show CDR1 as SNHLY and CDR2 as FYNNEI. CDR3 residues: CASSERMAGGADTQYF. CDR3 bases: TGTGCCAGCAGTGAAAGGATGGCAGGGGGCGCAGATACGCAGTATTTT.

CDR3 coding DNA: TGTGCCAGCAGTTTTTCTAGTCCCCCCTACGAGCAGTACTTC. Amino acids: CASSFSSPPYEQYF. The chain carries TRBV27 and TRBJ2-7; D is uncertain. Trimming stripped 3 bases from V and 2 bases from J, with 11 bases between. The length of the CDR3 is 14 residues. Looked up from germline, CDR1 is MNHEY and CDR2 is SMNVEV (reference sequence).

V gene TRBV12-5 combines with J gene TRBJ2-1; perhaps TRBD2 as D (6 bases). The CDR3 extends over 16 amino acids. Germline V gives CDR1 LGHNT, CDR2 FRNRAP. V lost 5 bases, J lost 7 bases, and 21 bases lay in between. The CDR3, as DNA: TGTGCTAGTGGTCCCCCCGGCCGAGCGGGTACAAATGAGCAGTTCTTC. Translation: CASGPPGRAGTNEQFF.

The chain links TRBV9 to TRBJ2-5; 11 bases map to TRBD1. V trimming: 3 bases; J trimming: 6 bases; junction bases outside the gene matches: 7. Germline CDR1 SGDLS, CDR2 YYNGEE. The CDR3 length is 15 residues. CDR3 amino acids: CASSARTGGRKTQYF. The CDR3, as DNA: TGTGCCAGCAGCGCAAGGACAGGGGGCAGAAAGACCCAGTACTTC.

This clone has just a few counts. The V call is TRBV6-1, the J call TRBJ1-5; D may be TRBD1 (6 bases). CDR1 and CDR2 (germline): MNHNS, SASEGT. CDR3 length equals 14 residues. V was pared by 5 bases and J by 3 bases, with 11 bases between. The CDR3 region is CASSFGTYNQPQHF. The CDR3 region has the DNA TGTGCCAGCAGTTTTGGGACATACAATCAGCCCCAGCATTTT.

Only a few counts were recorded for this clone. The chain uses TRBV7-9 and TRBJ1-3, with D tentatively TRBD1 (5 bases). The CDR3 length is 13 residues. Per the germline V gene, CDR1 is SEHNR and CDR2 is FQNEAQ (reference sequence). The germline V and J ends were trimmed by 1 base and 6 bases, with 7 bases remaining between them. The CDR3 reads CASSLVQANTIYF. Here the CDR3 DNA reads TGTGCCAGCAGCTTAGTACAGGCAAACACCATATATTTT.

The chain combines TRBV15 with TRBJ1-2; no reliable D call. V lost 1 base and J lost 4, with 10 bases in between. This CDR3 comprises 14 residues. Germline V gene data show CDR1 as LNHNV and CDR2 as YYDKDF (reference sequence). The CDR3 nucleotides are TGTGCCACCAGCAGAGGGGAGGGCAGCTATGGCTACACCTTC. Residues: CATSRGEGSYGYTF.

The chain couples TRBV5-1 to TRBJ1-1; D not certain. The CDR3 is made up of 15 amino acids. Trimming left V 4 bases short and J 4 bases short, with 17 bases between. Germline CDR1 reads SGHRS; CDR2 reads YFSETQ. Here the CDR3 reads CASSLLGWDGTEAFF. As DNA, the CDR3 is TGCGCCAGCAGCCTGCTGGGGTGGGATGGCACTGAAGCTTTCTTT.

This chain uses TRBV25-1 with TRBJ2-7; 7 bases are shared with TRBD2. This CDR3 contains 13 residues. With V trimmed by 3 bases and J by 2 bases, 1 base remained unmatched. In germline, CDR1 is MGHDK, CDR2 SYGVNS. CDR3 region: CASSEGGAYEQYF. DNA for the CDR3: TGTGCCAGCAGTGAGGGGGGGGCCTACGAGCAGTACTTC.